The sequence of this T cell receptor beta chain was determined in a study of monozygotic twins with inflammatory bowel disease (dated by TCRdb to about 2019). About the full investigation: A total of some 30 monozygotic twin pairs were included in the full study, comprising nine German pairs (four IBD-concordant, five IBD-discordant) and 19 IBD-discordant Danish pairs. Each individual had, on average, about 151 000 unique TCRalpha sequences and 181 000 unique TCRbeta sequences available for analysis. The search for disease-associated traits relied mainly on comparing, within discordant pairs, IBD patients with their genetically identical healthy co-twins.

From each donor, a roughly 2.7 ml peripheral blood sample was drawn into PAXgene tubes and stored at -80 degrees C. Without any T cell sorting, total RNA was extracted from whole blood using the PAXgene blood miRNA kit on an automated QIAcube. Peripheral blood from monozygotic twin pairs, either concordant or discordant for inflammatory bowel disease, underwent deep TCRalpha and TCRbeta repertoire profiling that used unique molecular barcoding. Smoking habits were recorded for all twin pairs, and individuals were classified as current, former or never smokers. As concerns this clonotype: The specificity of this receptor is unknown.

General conclusions and limits of the study: Different T cell subtypes could not be distinguished in the analysis. Concordant and discordant twins showed no difference in repertoire similarity, possibly because of limited statistical power. Differing immunosuppressive treatments among patients may have added background noise and inter-individual variability to the repertoires. IBD patients shared fewer clonotypes with other individuals than healthy twins did, most markedly in patients showing signs of disease activity. The results gave no support for a single strong signal or clonotype linked to IBD. TCRbeta repertoire diversity, by inverse Simpson index, was decreased in IBD patients compared with their healthy co-twins.

The library was made by 5' RACE. The input for every TCR library was roughly 4,000 ng of total RNA. cDNA was synthesized with SMARTScribe reverse transcriptase in eight separate reactions per sample. During cDNA synthesis, template switching introduced unique molecular identifiers that contained a 6-nucleotide sample barcode. Two nested PCRs of approximately 16 and 10 cycles amplified the TCRalpha and TCRbeta cDNA, and bead purification followed each PCR. Before amplification, cDNA was treated with uracil DNA-glycosylase and purified using the QIAquick PCR purification kit. The second PCR added Illumina TruSeq-compatible adapters along with sample-specific barcodes. Library quality and concentration were assessed using TapeStation and Qubit, and roughly 5 ng of each library was pooled. Sequencing of the pooled libraries was done on an Illumina HiSeq2500 single-index Rapid Run using custom sequencing primers and 2 x 100 bp reads. The authors' pipeline ran thus. UMI-based consensus assembly with MiGEC version 1.2.6 was used to correct PCR and sequencing errors. MiXCR version 2.1.1 handled V(D)J alignment, clonotype assembly and CDR3 extraction. To normalise gene usage, clonotype sharing and MAIT/NKT TCR abundance, the analysis used the top 1000, 10 000 and 20 000 clonotypes per sample. After downsampling to 27 000 UMIs, diversity was calculated as the inverse Simpson index using the vegan R package. Statistical testing used paired Mann-Whitney U tests on the discordant twin pairs and applied Benjamini-Hochberg correction for multiple testing. With the reads reprocessed by TCRdb, a single entry stands for each CDR3 protein sequence and no DNA is reported. The V and J calls and clone size are TCRdb's, not the authors'. The table kept for this sample lists approximately 330,000 distinct CDR3 sequences. Approximately 2% of the sample is in the top ten clones.

From the cysteine up to the phenylalanine, the CDR3 has a length of 14 residues. No nucleotide data were recorded. CDR1 and CDR2 are drawn from the germline V gene: MDHEN, SYDVKM. The receptor comes from a human donor with ulcerative colitis or Crohn's disease, or a healthy co-twin of an affected twin (not recorded which). Sequences were obtained from blood. This sequence uses TRBV28 and TRBJ2-7; TCRdb reports TRBD1, a call that lacks DNA to check it against. Here the CDR3 is given as CASSKSRDRDEQYF.